Listed here is a single T cell receptor beta chain. The data were obtained in a study of blood T cell repertoires in COVID-19. As for the study in general: PBMCs, B-cell-depleted T cells, or T cells were the source of the cDNA or gDNA that made up the material.

The V segment lost 5 bases and the J segment 6 bases; nucleotides outside the gene matches: 12. The CDR3 length is 16 residues. Per germline, CDR1 LNHNV and CDR2 YYDKDF (reference sequence). Profiling relied on immunoSEQ multiplex PCR, and the TCRdb table lists in-frame clones only, not all of them. The sample lists about 490,000 clones; approximately 85% were seen once. What was sequenced was peripheral blood. The chain uses TRBV15 and TRBJ2-4, with 8 bases matching TRBD1. The sequence was collected from a human donor in a cohort sampled during active COVID-19. This CDR3 is CATSPTRGTGVNIQYF. The CDR3 DNA reads TGTGCCACCAGCCCTACTCGCGGGACAGGAGTAAACATTCAGTACTTC.